This TCR beta chain came from a study of blood T cell repertoires in COVID-19. In the study overall: Both acute and convalescent COVID-19 samples were obtained from the United States, Italy and Spain. T cells, B-cell-depleted T cells, or PBMCs supplied cDNA or gDNA.

In the original analysis: Cell counts per sample came from amplifying reference gene primers. The protocol was immunoSEQ multiplex PCR, while the TCRdb copy is restricted to in-frame clones and leaves out a portion. V, J and clone size are those of that table, while D and trimming were read from the DNA. Here the sample spans around 260,000 clones, roughly 83% being singletons. This clone is a singleton in its sample. Trimming took 4 bases from V and 2 from J, leaving 11 bases between them. Per the germline V gene, CDR1 is SGDLS and CDR2 is YYNGEE. The CDR3 length is 14 residues. The chain links TRBV9 to TRBJ2-3; perhaps TRBD2 as D (5 bases). Sequences were obtained from peripheral blood. The receptor was isolated from a man between 60 and 75 years old who had recovered from COVID-19. Written as DNA, the CDR3 is TGTGCCAGCAGCACCGGGATCACCACAGATACGCAGTATTTT. Amino acid sequence: CASSTGITTDTQYF.